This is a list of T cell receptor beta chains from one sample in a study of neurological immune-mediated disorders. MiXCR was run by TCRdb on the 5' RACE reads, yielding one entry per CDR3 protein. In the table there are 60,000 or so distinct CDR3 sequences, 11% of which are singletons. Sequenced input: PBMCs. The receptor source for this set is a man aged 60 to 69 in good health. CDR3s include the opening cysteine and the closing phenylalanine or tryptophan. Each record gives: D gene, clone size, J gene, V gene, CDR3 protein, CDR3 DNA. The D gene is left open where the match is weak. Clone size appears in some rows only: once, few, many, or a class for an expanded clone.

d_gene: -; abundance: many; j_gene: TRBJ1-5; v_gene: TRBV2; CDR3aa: CASSSPQFGSNQPQHF; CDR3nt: TGTGCCAGCAGCTCTCCTCAGTTCGGGAGCAATCAGCCCCAGCATTTT
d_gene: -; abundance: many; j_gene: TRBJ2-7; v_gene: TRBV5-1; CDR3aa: CASSLGESYEQYF; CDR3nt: TGCGCCAGCAGCTTGGGGGAATCCTACGAGCAGTACTTC
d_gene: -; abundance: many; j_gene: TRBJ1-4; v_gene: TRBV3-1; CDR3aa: CASSQGGPRGSNEKLFF; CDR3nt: TGTGCCAGCAGCCAAGGCGGGCCGAGGGGGTCTAATGAAAAACTGTTTTTT
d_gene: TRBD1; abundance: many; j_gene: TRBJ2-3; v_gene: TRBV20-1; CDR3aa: CSARPTPGQGASTDTQYF; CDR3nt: TGCAGTGCTAGACCTACGCCGGGACAGGGGGCGAGCACAGATACGCAGTATTTT
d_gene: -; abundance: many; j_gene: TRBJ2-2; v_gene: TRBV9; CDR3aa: CASSYTNTGELFF; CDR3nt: TGTGCCAGCAGTTATACCAACACCGGGGAGCTGTTTTTT
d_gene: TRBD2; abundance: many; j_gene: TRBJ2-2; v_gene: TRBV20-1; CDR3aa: CSANPGGTNTGELFF; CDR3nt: TGCAGTGCTAATCCGGGGGGGACGAACACCGGGGAGCTGTTTTTT
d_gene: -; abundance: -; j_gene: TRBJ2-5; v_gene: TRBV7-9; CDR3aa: CASSSGTLVGTQYF; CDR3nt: TGTGCCAGCAGCTCCGGGACCCTGGTGGGGACCCAGTACTTC
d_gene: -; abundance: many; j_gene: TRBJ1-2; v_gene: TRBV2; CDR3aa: CASHEVILYGYTF; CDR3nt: TGTGCCAGCCATGAGGTGATCCTCTATGGCTACACCTTC
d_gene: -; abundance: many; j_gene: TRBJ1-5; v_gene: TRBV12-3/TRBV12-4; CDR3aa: CASSLTGGNQPQHF; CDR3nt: TGTGCCAGCAGTTTAACTGGGGGCAATCAGCCCCAGCATTTT
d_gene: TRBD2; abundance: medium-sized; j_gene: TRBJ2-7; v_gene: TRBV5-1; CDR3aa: CASSLTSGVYSGEQYF; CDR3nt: TGCGCCAGCAGCCTAACTAGCGGGGTTTATTCTGGCGAGCAGTACTTC
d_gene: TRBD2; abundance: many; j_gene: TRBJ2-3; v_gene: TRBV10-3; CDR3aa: CATSTSPATDTQYF; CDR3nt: TGTGCCACCTCGACTAGCCCCGCTACAGATACGCAGTATTTT
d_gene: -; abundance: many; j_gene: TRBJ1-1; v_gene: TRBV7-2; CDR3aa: CASSLGGRLNTEAFF; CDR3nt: TGTGCCAGCAGCTTAGGGGGGAGATTGAACACTGAAGCTTTCTTT
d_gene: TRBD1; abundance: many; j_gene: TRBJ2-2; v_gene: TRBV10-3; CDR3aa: CAISDGTGAHGELFF; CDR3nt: TGTGCCATCAGTGACGGGACAGGGGCCCACGGGGAGCTGTTTTTT
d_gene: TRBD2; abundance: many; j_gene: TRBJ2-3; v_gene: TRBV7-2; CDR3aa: CASSKGLAVSTDTQYF; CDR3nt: TGTGCCAGCAGCAAGGGACTAGCGGTTAGCACAGATACGCAGTATTTT
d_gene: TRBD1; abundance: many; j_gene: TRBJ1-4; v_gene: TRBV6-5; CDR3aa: CASSYSQTGGEKLFF; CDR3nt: TGTGCCAGCAGTTACTCGCAGACAGGGGGTGAAAAACTGTTTTTT
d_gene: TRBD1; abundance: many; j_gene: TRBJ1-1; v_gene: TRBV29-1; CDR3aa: CSVTRTGPTEAFF; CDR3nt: TGCAGCGTGACAAGGACAGGGCCCACTGAAGCTTTCTTT
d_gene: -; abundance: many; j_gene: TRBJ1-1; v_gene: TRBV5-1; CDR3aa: CASSLLYREEGTEAFF; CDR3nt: TGCGCCAGCAGCTTGCTTTATCGGGAGGAGGGCACTGAAGCTTTCTTT
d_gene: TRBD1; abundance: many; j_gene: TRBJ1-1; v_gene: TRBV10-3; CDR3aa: CAISEGGQTETEAFF; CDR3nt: TGTGCCATCAGTGAAGGGGGACAGACGGAAACTGAAGCTTTCTTT
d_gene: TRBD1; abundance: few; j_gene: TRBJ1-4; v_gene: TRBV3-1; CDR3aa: CASSRGTGEGLDEKLFF; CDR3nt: TGTGCCAGCAGCCGAGGGACAGGGGAAGGGCTCGATGAAAAACTGTTTTTT
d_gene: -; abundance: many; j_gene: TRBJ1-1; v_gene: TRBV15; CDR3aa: CATNPDYSNTEAFF; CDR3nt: TGTGCCACCAACCCGGACTACTCGAACACTGAAGCTTTCTTT
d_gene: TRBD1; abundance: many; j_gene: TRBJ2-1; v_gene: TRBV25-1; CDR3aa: CASSELDRAVYEQFF; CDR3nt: TGTGCCAGCAGTGAACTCGACAGGGCCGTCTATGAGCAGTTCTTC
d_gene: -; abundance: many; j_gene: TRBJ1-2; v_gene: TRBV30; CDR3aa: CACPRVSSYGYTF; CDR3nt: TGTGCCTGTCCCCGAGTGAGTTCCTATGGCTACACCTTC
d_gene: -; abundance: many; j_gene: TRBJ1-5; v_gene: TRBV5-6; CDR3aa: CASSPFSRGFNQPQHF; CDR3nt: TGTGCCAGCAGCCCGTTTAGTAGGGGGTTCAATCAGCCCCAGCATTTT
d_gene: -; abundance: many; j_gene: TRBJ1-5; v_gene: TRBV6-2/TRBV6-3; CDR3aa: CASSYSSGSNQPQHF; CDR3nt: TGTGCCAGCAGTTACTCGAGTGGGAGCAATCAGCCCCAGCATTTT
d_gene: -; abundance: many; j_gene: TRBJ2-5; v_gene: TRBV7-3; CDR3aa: CASSMRRQETQYF; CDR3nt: TGTGCCAGCAGCATGAGGAGGCAAGAGACCCAGTACTTC
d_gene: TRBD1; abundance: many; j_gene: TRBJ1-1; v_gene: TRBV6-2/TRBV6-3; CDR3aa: CASNRPAGGLGTEAFF; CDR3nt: TGTGCCAGCAACCGCCCCGCAGGGGGTCTTGGCACTGAAGCTTTCTTT
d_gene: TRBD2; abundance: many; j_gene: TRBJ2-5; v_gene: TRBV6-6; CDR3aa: CASSSPSGGHQETQYF; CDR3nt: TGTGCCAGCAGCTCCCCGAGCGGGGGGCACCAAGAGACCCAGTACTTC
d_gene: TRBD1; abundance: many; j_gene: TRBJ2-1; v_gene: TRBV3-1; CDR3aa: CASSQTGTGVNEQFF; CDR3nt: TGTGCCAGCAGCCAAACCGGGACAGGGGTCAATGAGCAGTTCTTC
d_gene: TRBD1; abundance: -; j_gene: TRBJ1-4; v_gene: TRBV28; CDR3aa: CASRTTGQGNEKLFF; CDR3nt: TGTGCCAGCAGAACAACGGGACAGGGAAACGAAAAACTGTTTTTT
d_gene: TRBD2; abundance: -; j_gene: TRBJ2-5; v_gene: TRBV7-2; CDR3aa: CASKPGGIVETQYF; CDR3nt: TGTGCCAGCAAACCCGGGGGGATAGTAGAGACCCAGTACTTC
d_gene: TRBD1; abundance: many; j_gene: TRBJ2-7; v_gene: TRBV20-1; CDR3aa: CRAGGKGSYEQYF; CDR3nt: TGCAGAGCAGGGGGAAAGGGCTCCTACGAGCAGTACTTC
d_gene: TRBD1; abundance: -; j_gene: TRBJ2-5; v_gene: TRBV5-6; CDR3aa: CASSVWPGQVDSGTQYF; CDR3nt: TGTGCCAGCAGCGTGTGGCCGGGACAGGTCGATTCGGGGACCCAGTACTTC
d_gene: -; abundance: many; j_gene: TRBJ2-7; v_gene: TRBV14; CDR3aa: CASSQSPGTINEQYF; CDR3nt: TGTGCCAGCAGCCAGAGTCCCGGGACGATAAACGAGCAGTACTTC
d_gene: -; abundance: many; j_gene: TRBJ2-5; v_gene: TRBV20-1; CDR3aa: CSAPGLSQETQYF; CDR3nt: TGCAGTGCTCCGGGACTGAGCCAAGAGACCCAGTACTTC
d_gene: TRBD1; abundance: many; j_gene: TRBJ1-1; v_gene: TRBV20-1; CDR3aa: CSASFIRGQGWGNTEAFF; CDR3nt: TGCAGTGCTAGTTTTATCCGCGGACAGGGATGGGGGAACACTGAAGCTTTCTTT
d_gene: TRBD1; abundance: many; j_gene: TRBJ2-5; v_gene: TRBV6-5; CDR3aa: CASSLQGERETQYF; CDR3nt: TGTGCCAGCAGTCTTCAGGGGGAGAGAGAGACCCAGTACTTC
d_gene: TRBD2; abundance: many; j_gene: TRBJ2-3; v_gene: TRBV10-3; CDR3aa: CAISTSGGHGDTQYF; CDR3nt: TGTGCCATCAGCACTAGCGGGGGGCATGGAGATACGCAGTATTTT
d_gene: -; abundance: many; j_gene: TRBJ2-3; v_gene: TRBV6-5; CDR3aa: CASSPRRDTWGADTQYF; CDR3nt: TGTGCCAGCAGCCCAAGGAGGGACACCTGGGGCGCAGATACGCAGTATTTT
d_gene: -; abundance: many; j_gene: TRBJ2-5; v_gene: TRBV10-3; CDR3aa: CAISQGSEETQYF; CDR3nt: TGTGCCATCAGCCAGGGCTCTGAAGAGACCCAGTACTTC
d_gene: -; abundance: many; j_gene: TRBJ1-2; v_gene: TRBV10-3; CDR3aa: CAISPGQGSYGYTF; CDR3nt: TGTGCCATCAGTCCGGGACAAGGGTCCTATGGCTACACCTTC
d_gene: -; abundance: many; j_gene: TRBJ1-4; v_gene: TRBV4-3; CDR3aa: CASSQEGTNEKLFF; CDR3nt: TGCGCCAGCAGCCAAGAAGGCACTAATGAAAAACTGTTTTTT
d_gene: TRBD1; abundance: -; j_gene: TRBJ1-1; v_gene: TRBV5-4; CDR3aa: CASSLPTGSNTEAFF; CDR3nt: TGTGCCAGCAGCCTGCCGACAGGGTCGAACACTGAAGCTTTCTTT
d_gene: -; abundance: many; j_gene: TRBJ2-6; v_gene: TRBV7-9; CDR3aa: CASSLVGGANVLTF; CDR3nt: TGTGCCAGCAGCTTAGTTGGTGGGGCCAACGTCCTGACTTTC
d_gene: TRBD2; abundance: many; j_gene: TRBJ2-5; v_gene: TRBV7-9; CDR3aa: CASSLGSAGGSETQYF; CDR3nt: TGTGCCAGCAGCTTGGGGTCGGCGGGGGGATCGGAGACCCAGTACTTC
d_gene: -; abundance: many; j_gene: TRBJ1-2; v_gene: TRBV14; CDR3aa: CASSLAAYGYTF; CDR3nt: TGTGCCAGCTCTCTAGCGGCCTATGGCTACACCTTC
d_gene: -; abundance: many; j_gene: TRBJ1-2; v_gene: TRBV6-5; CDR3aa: CASSKQGWNYGYTF; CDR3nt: TGTGCCAGCAGTAAACAGGGATGGAACTATGGCTACACCTTC
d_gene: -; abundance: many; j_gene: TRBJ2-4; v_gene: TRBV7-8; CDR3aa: CASSLFAWGPLAKNIQYF; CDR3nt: TGTGCCAGCAGCTTATTCGCGTGGGGACCTTTAGCCAAAAACATTCAGTACTTC
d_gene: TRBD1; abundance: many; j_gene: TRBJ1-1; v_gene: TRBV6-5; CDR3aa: CASRNRGQRTEAFF; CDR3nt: TGTGCCAGCAGAAACAGGGGGCAGAGGACTGAAGCTTTCTTT
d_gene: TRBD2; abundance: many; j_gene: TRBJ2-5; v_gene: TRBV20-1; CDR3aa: CSAERGQETQYF; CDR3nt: TGCAGTGCCGAGCGGGGGCAAGAGACCCAGTACTTC